The 32 T cell receptor beta chains below come from one sample, sequenced in a study of glioma-infiltrating T cells (dated by TCRdb to between 2015 and 2016). The reads were generated on an Illumina MiSeq. TCR alpha and beta CDR3 regions were amplified with the iRepertoire nested amplicon-rescue multiplex PCR (arm-PCR) platform from RNA. The raw public reads went through TCRdb reprocessing: fastp at Q25, MiXCR clone calling, in-frame beta chains kept. Each entry is one CDR3 protein sequence, shown with its most common DNA and genes. For this sample the table gives about 380,000 distinct CDR3 sequences, of which more than 35% were detected only once. Of the sample, 12% falls within the top ten clones. Sample: glioma tissue, nonneoplastic brain tissue, or PBMCs (not recorded which). Every receptor here comes from a human donor with low-grade glioma or glioblastoma, undergoing nonglioma brain surgery, or in good health (not recorded which).

This clonotype was detected ten times or more. The gene calls are TRBV28 and TRBJ2-4, with 7 positions matching TRBD1. Per the germline V gene, CDR1 is MDHEN and CDR2 is SYDVKM. V lost 4 bases to trimming and J lost 7 bases; unmatched junction nucleotides: 10. This CDR3 region has 15 residues. The CDR3: CASSSQGSTFNIQYF. The CDR3 nucleotides read TGTGCCAGCAGTTCACAGGGGTCCACCTTCAACATTCAGTACTTC.

This clonotype has a single count. This sequence joins TRBV4-1 and TRBJ2-3; 11 nucleotides agree with TRBD2. The J segment lost 3 bases and the V segment lost 0 bases, leaving 5 bases of the junction unmatched. Germline assignment: CDR1 MGHRA and CDR2 YSYEKL. This CDR3 is 17 amino acids long. The CDR3 DNA is TGCGCCAGCAGCCAAGATCTAGCGGGGGGCAGAACAGATACGCAGTATTTT. Translating gives CASSQDLAGGRTDTQYF.

Regarding this clonotype: A clone one base away is much larger, so this may be a read error. V and J are TRBV27 and TRBJ2-1, with 10 nucleotides matching TRBD2. Germline values: CDR1 MNHEY, CDR2 SMNVEV (reference sequence). This CDR3 has 16 residues. CDR3: CASSHQLAGYYDEQFF. The DNA for the CDR3 is TGTGCCAGCAGTCACCAACTAGCGGGGTACTACGATGAGCAGTTCTTC.

The CDR3 protein is CASSLSGTRDHEQYF. The DNA of the CDR3 is TGTGCCAGCAGTTTGTCCGGGACTAGAGACCACGAGCAGTACTTC. V is TRBV28 and J is TRBJ2-7; 8 nucleotides match TRBD2. V was pared by 3 bases and J by 5 bases, with 9 bases of the junction left unmatched. Germline V gives CDR1 MDHEN, CDR2 SYDVKM. The CDR3 covers 15 residues.

The genes are TRBV20-1 and TRBJ2-2, with TRBD1 matching 10 bases. The CDR3 extends over 14 amino acids. CDR1 and CDR2 from the germline V gene are DFQATT and SNEGSKA (reference sequence). The junction had 5 bases not matched to a gene; V was cut back by 6 bases and J by 4 bases. CDR3 DNA: TGCAGTGCGACGGACAGGGGGAGCACCGGGGAGCTGTTTTTT. Amino acid sequence: CSATDRGSTGELFF.

The rearrangement links TRBV7-2 to TRBJ2-7; TRBD1 matches 9 bases. With V trimmed by 5 bases and J by 4 bases, 12 bases remained unmatched. Germline V gene sequence: CDR1 SGHTA, CDR2 FQGNSA. The CDR3 length is 16 residues. CDR3 amino acids: CASSQTLGQGKYEQYF. The CDR3 coding sequence is TGTGCCAGCAGCCAAACGTTGGGACAGGGAAAATACGAGCAGTACTTC.

The rearrangement links TRBV11-2 to TRBJ1-2, with D hard to call. Trimming stripped 0 bases from V and 5 bases from J, with 16 bases between. The germline V gene has CDR1 SGHAT and CDR2 FQNNGV. The CDR3 totals 16 residues. The CDR3 coding sequence is TGTGCCAGCAGCTTAGATGGCAGAGGATTATTGTATGGCTACACCTTC. Translated, it gives CASSLDGRGLLYGYTF. The entire variable domain, with the rest obtained from reference TRBV11-2 and TRBJ1-2, is as follows: EAGVAQSPRYKIIEKRQSVAFWCNPISGHATLYWYQQILGQGPKLLIQFQNNGVVDDSQLPKDRFSAERLKGVDSTLKIQPAKLEDSAVYLCASSLDGRGLLYGYTFGSGTRLTVV.

V is TRBV4-1 and J is TRBJ1-2, with D uncertain. The V end was cut by 2 bases, the J end by 2 bases, with 24 bases between. CDR1 and CDR2 (germline): MGHRA, YSYEKL. CDR3 size: 19 residues. In DNA, the CDR3 is TGCGCCAGCAGCCAATTAATACTACCGGGCCTCAAACGGAACTATGGCTACACCTTC. This gives the protein CASSQLILPGLKRNYGYTF.

This clonotype was picked up a small number of times. This rearrangement joins TRBV7-2 to TRBJ1-2; 9 bases match TRBD1. The CDR3 spans 15 residues. Per germline, CDR1 SGHTA and CDR2 FQGNSA. V shed 4 bases, J shed 7 bases, and the junction held 10 bases outside the gene matches. The DNA of the CDR3 is TGTGCCAGCAGCTCTTTCACCGGGACAGGGTCTGGCTACACCTTC. Amino acids: CASSSFTGTGSGYTF.

The chain has TRBV7-2 and TRBJ1-4, with D perhaps matching TRBD1 (5 bases). Trimming removed 5 bases at V and 11 bases at J, with 9 bases between. The V gene's germline CDR1 is SGHTA and CDR2 FQGNSA. The length of the CDR3 is 11 residues. The CDR3 is CASSPGRKLFF. In DNA, the CDR3 is TGTGCCAGCAGCCCGGGGCGGAAACTGTTTTTT.

Concerning this clonotype: A read error may account for a junction end that differs from germline. The chain recombines TRBV7-6 with TRBJ2-5, with D possibly TRBD1 on 6 matching bases. The germline V gene has CDR1 SGHVS and CDR2 FNYEAQ. The CDR3 runs 13 residues. The CDR3 loop reads CASSLTGQETQCF. The CDR3 region has the DNA TGTGCTAGCAGCCTGACAGGTCAAGAGACCCAGTGCTTC.

About this clonotype itself: The junction shows a germline mismatch at one end, possibly a read error. This sequence joins TRBV28 and TRBJ2-1, with TRBD2 as a possible D gene (5 bases). CDR1 MDHEN and CDR2 SYDVKM come from the germline V gene. The CDR3 has 15 residues. CDR3 region: CASKRPGLLLNGQFF. CDR3 nucleotide sequence: TGTGCCAGCAAACGCCCAGGACTTCTACTCAATGGGCAGTTCTTC.

The chain couples TRBV28 to TRBJ1-2; D gene unclear. The CDR3 is 12 amino acids. Germline CDR1 and CDR2: MDHEN and SYDVKM. V lost 2 bases and J 7 bases, leaving 8 bases between the germline ends. In DNA, the CDR3 is TGTGCCAGCAGTTTAAAGAAGGGTGGCTACACCTTC. Translation: CASSLKKGGYTF.

This clonotype was detected many times. The chain carries TRBV28 and TRBJ2-3, with TRBD1 matching 8 bases. Germline V gene sequence: CDR1 MDHEN, CDR2 SYDVKM. The CDR3 is made up of 15 amino acids. Losses at the gene ends were 6 bases for V and 2 bases for J; bases not matched to a gene: 7. This CDR3 reads CASSSRDRFTDTQYF. The DNA for the CDR3 is TGTGCCAGCAGCTCCCGGGACAGGTTCACAGATACGCAGTATTTT. Full variable domain (rest looked up from reference TRBV28 and TRBJ2-3): DVKVTQSSRYLVKRTGEKVFLECVQDMDHENMFWYRQDPGLGLRLIYFSYDVKMKEKGDIPEGYSVSREKKERFSLILESASTNQTSMYLCASSSRDRFTDTQYFGPGTRLTVL.

This clonotype was counted only a few times. The chain employs TRBV2 and TRBJ1-1, with D unclear. This CDR3 comprises 14 residues. Trimming pared 3 bases from V and 4 bases from J, leaving 12 bases between. The V gene's germline CDR1 is SNHLY and CDR2 FYNNEI. The CDR3: CASSDGEIGTEAFF. The CDR3 nucleotides read TGTGCCAGCAGTGACGGGGAAATAGGCACTGAAGCTTTCTTT.

As for this clonotype: Just one base apart from a much larger clone, this may be a read error. This chain uses TRBV15 with TRBJ1-1; D is unresolved. The CDR3 is 13 residues long. From germline, CDR1 is LNHNV and CDR2 YYDKDF (reference sequence). The CDR3 here is CATSGEPSAEAFF. CDR3 sequence (DNA): TGTGCCACCAGCGGAGAACCCAGTGCTGAAGCTTTCTTT.

The rearrangement uses TRBV6-2 or TRBV6-3 and TRBJ2-1; 10 nucleotides match TRBD2. The trim removed 2 bases at V and 8 bases at J, leaving 3 bases unmatched. Germline lookup yields CDR1 MNHEY and CDR2 SVGEGT. The CDR3 runs to 14 residues. In nucleotides, the CDR3 is TGTGCCAGCAGTTACCCCGGGACTAGCGATGAGCAGTTCTTC. This translates into CASSYPGTSDEQFF.

The sample holds many counts of this clonotype. The chain links TRBV20-1 to TRBJ1-1; a weak D match, TRBD1 (5 bases). The CDR3 covers 14 residues. Germline assignment: CDR1 DFQATT and CDR2 SNEGSKA (reference sequence). Trimming took off 1 base at V and 4 bases at J, with 13 bases between the two ends. CDR3 loop: CSARAVGVGTEAFF. CDR3 sequence (DNA): TGCAGTGCTAGAGCGGTGGGGGTGGGCACTGAAGCTTTCTTT.

The chain is built from TRBV28 and TRBJ1-1, with D possibly TRBD1 on 6 matching bases. V shed 5 bases and J shed 10 bases, with 17 bases lying between them. This CDR3 region has 13 residues. Germline loops: CDR1 MDHEN, CDR2 SYDVKM. The CDR3 spells CASSPPWGHGAFF. DNA for the CDR3: TGTGCCAGCAGTCCACCCTGGGGACATGGAGCTTTCTTT. Based on the CDR3 plus reference TRBV28 and TRBJ1-1, the full variable domain is DVKVTQSSRYLVKRTGEKVFLECVQDMDHENMFWYRQDPGLGLRLIYFSYDVKMKEKGDIPEGYSVSREKKERFSLILESASTNQTSMYLCASSPPWGHGAFFGQGTRLTVV.

This clonotype was seen repeatedly, ten times or more. The rearrangement links TRBV6-1 to TRBJ1-2; 8 bases agree with TRBD1. This CDR3 comprises 14 residues. J was trimmed by 7 bases and V by 2 bases; bases with no gene match: 6. Germline lookup yields CDR1 MNHNS and CDR2 SASEGT. CDR3 coding DNA: TGTGCCAGCAGTGAAAGCAGGGGGCTACGTGGCTACACCTTC. Protein sequence: CASSESRGLRGYTF.

This clonotype occurred many times. The J gene is TRBJ2-2, the V gene TRBV20-1; no clear D. This CDR3 has 16 residues. V lost 1 base and J lost 0, with 12 bases in between. Germline CDR1 reads DFQATT; CDR2 reads SNEGSKA (reference sequence). CDR3 loop: CSARALSDPNTGELFF. CDR3 nucleotide sequence: TGCAGTGCTAGAGCGCTGAGCGATCCGAACACCGGGGAGCTGTTTTTT.

V is TRBV4-2 and J is TRBJ2-2; 11 positions match TRBD2. Trimming removed 4 bases from V and 4 bases from J; junction bases left unmatched: 5. This CDR3 region has 16 residues. Germline assignment: CDR1 LGHNA and CDR2 YNFKEQ. CDR3 coding DNA: TGTGCCAGCAGCCCCAGACTAGCGGGAACCACCGGGGAGCTGTTTTTT. Amino acid sequence: CASSPRLAGTTGELFF.

The CDR3 loop is CASSSWTGPYEQYF. The DNA of the CDR3 is TGTGCCAGCAGCTCCTGGACAGGCCCCTACGAGCAGTACTTC. The rearrangement links TRBV6-2 or TRBV6-3 to TRBJ2-7, with 7 bases identical to TRBD1. V lost 6 bases to trimming and J lost 2 bases; unmatched junction nucleotides: 7. Germline CDR1 and CDR2: MNHEY and SVGEGT. The CDR3 runs 14 residues.

This chain joins TRBV20-1 and TRBJ2-1, with unresolved D. Trimming took off 4 bases at V and 8 bases at J, with 21 bases between the two ends. Germline CDR1 and CDR2: DFQATT and SNEGSKA (reference sequence). The CDR3 covers 15 residues. The CDR3 spells CSATPLRIGLYEQFF. The CDR3 DNA follows: TGCAGTGCTACCCCCTTAAGAATAGGCCTCTATGAGCAGTTCTTC.

This clonotype was counted ten times or more. The rearrangement joins TRBV4-2 to TRBJ1-1; D is uncertain. CDR3 length: 16 amino acids. Per germline, CDR1 LGHNA and CDR2 YNFKEQ. V shed 0 bases and J shed 0 bases, with 11 bases lying between them. CDR3 in amino acids: CASSQDIQAMNTEAFF. CDR3 coding DNA: TGTGCCAGCAGCCAAGATATCCAGGCCATGAACACTGAAGCTTTCTTT.

The chain employs TRBV6-2 or TRBV6-3 and TRBJ2-2; TRBD1 matches at 8 bases. V dropped 7 bases and J dropped 5; count of bases not matched to a gene: 9. CDR1 is MNHEY, CDR2 SVGEGT, per germline. The CDR3 is made up of 15 amino acids. The CDR3 DNA sequence: TGTGCCAGCAAGATGACAGGGGAGCGTACCGGGGAGCTGTTTTTT. Its translation: CASKMTGERTGELFF.

The chain is built from TRBV7-2 and TRBJ1-1; possibly TRBD1 for D (6 bases). Germline V gene data show CDR1 as SGHTA and CDR2 as FQGNSA. The CDR3 contains 14 residues. The CDR3 region has the DNA TGTGATAGCAGTTCAGCGGGGGCAGTGTCTGAAGCTTTCTTT. Translating gives CDSSSAGAVSEAFF.

In its sample, this clonotype was seen a few times. The chain combines TRBV4-1 with TRBJ2-1; the match to TRBD2 covers 13 bases. Germline V CDR1 and CDR2: MGHRA, YSYEKL. This CDR3 region has 17 residues. V gave up 1 base and J gave up 4 bases; unmatched junction bases: 4. CDR3 region: CASSQGRLAGGYNEQFF. In DNA, the CDR3 is TGCGCCAGCAGCCAAGGCCGACTAGCGGGAGGATACAATGAGCAGTTCTTC.

The chain joins TRBV7-2 to TRBJ2-7, with D perhaps TRBD2 (6 bases). Trimming shortened V by 5 bases and J by 2 bases, and 13 bases separated the two germline ends. The CDR3 is 14 amino acids. The germline V gene has CDR1 SGHTA and CDR2 FQGNSA. The CDR3 DNA is TGTGCCAGCAGCCCCGGGGACTTACCCTACGAGCAGTACTTC. It yields the protein CASSPGDLPYEQYF.

The chain links TRBV27 to TRBJ1-6; TRBD1 matches at 9 bases. V lost 3 bases and J lost 8; bases outside the gene matches: 5. Germline CDR1 reads MNHEY; CDR2 reads SMNVEV (reference sequence). The CDR3 runs 15 residues. The CDR3 protein is CASSFGGQGYSPLHF. CDR3 in DNA: TGTGCCAGCAGTTTCGGGGGACAGGGATATTCACCCCTCCACTTT.

Turning to this clonotype: The conserved phenylalanine or tryptophan normally closing the CDR3 is absent here, so this likely arose from a read error. The CDR3 here is CSARLAGDQETQYY. The CDR3 DNA reads as TGCAGTGCGCGACTAGCGGGAGATCAGGAGACCCAGTACTAC. V gene TRBV20-1 combines with J gene TRBJ2-5; 12 bases line up with TRBD2. The CDR3 loop spans 14 amino acids. V gave up 6 bases and J gave up 5 bases; unmatched junction bases: 7. The V gene's germline CDR1 is DFQATT and CDR2 SNEGSKA (reference sequence).

Comments on this clonotype: A much larger clone differs by one base, so this may be a read error. This chain joins TRBV6-2 or TRBV6-3 and TRBJ2-7; D is possibly TRBD1 (6 bases). The germline CDR1 and CDR2 sequences are MNHEY and SVGEGT. The V and J ends lost 2 bases and 9 bases respectively, with 17 bases between them. CDR3 length: 14 residues. The CDR3 bases are TGTGCCAGCAGTTACGTGGTACAGGGTGAGGGGCAGTACTTC. The encoded protein is CASSYVVQGEGQYF.